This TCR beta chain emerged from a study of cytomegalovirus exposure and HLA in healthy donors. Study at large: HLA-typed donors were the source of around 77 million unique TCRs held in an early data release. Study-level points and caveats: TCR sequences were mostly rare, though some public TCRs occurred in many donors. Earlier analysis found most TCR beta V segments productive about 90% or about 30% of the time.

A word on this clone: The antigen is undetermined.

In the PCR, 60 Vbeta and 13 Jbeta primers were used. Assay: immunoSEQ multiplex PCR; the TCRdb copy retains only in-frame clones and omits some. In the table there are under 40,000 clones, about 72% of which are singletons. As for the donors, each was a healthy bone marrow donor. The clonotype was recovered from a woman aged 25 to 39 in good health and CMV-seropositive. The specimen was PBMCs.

The CDR3 nucleotides are TGCGCCAGCAGCTTGCCCGGACAGAACTATGGCTACACCTTC. This gives the protein CASSLPGQNYGYTF. V is TRBV5-1 and J is TRBJ1-2, with D possibly matching TRBD1 (6 bases). V lost 1 base and J 2 bases, leaving 9 bases between the germline ends. The CDR3 loop spans 14 amino acids. Germline CDR1 reads SGHRS; CDR2 reads YFSETQ. The variable domain in full, completed from reference TRBV5-1 and TRBJ1-2, reads KAGVTQTPRYLIKTRGQQVTLSCSPISGHRSVSWYQQTPGQGLQFLFEYFSETQRNKGNFPGRFSGRQFSNSRSEMNVSTLELGDSALYLCASSLPGQNYGYTFGSGTRLTVV.